Detailed here is one T cell receptor beta chain. Punch biopsies of lesional scalp, plus peripheral blood, were taken from alopecia areata patients. These data are taken from a study of CD8+ T cells in alopecia areata. Study background: Treated patients were given oral tofacitinib, which was dosed at 5 to 10 mg twice daily. Dosing with tofacitinib proceeded for 6 to 18 months, followed by 6 months off drug.

Extracted RNA was reverse transcribed, and the resulting cDNA served as sequencing template. The protocol was immunoSEQ multiplex PCR, while the TCRdb copy is restricted to in-frame clones and leaves out a portion. This sample yields about 180,000 clones, of which roughly 66% are seen a single time; roughly 11% belongs to the top ten. Germline-derived CDR1 and CDR2 are SQVTM and ANQGSEA. The CDR3 length is 15 residues. V gave up 5 bases and J gave up 2 bases, with 18 bases separating them. The chain has TRBV29-1 and TRBJ1-2; D remains unclear. The receptor comes from a human donor with alopecia areata. The sample was CD8+ T cells sorted from blood, taken at week 0. The CDR3 bases are TGCAGCGTTCCCGGGATGGCAGGAAAAAACTATGGCTACACCTTC. It specifies CSVPGMAGKNYGYTF. Full variable domain (missing parts from reference TRBV29-1 and TRBJ1-2): SAVISQKPSRDICQRGTSLTIQCQVDSQVTMMFWYRQQPGQSLTLIATANQGSEATYESGFVIDKFPISRPNLTFSTLTVSNMSPEDSSIYLCSVPGMAGKNYGYTFGSGTRLTVV.